These 16 T cell receptor beta chains were sequenced from one sample in a study of T cell responses to AZD1222 COVID-19 vaccine. The repertoire was sequenced with immunoSEQ multiplex PCR; TCRdb's copy has only in-frame clones and lacks some. The sample lists 100,000 to 150,000 clones, 88% occurring once. Sequencing used peripheral blood, obtained 28 days after the second AZD1222 dose. The receptor source for this set is an adult who received the AZD1222 COVID-19 vaccine.

This rearrangement joins TRBV28 to TRBJ1-6, with 8 bases identical to TRBD1. J was trimmed by 7 bases and V by 6 bases; bases with no gene match: 8. CDR3 size: 15 residues. Germline loops: CDR1 MDHEN, CDR2 SYDVKM. CDR3 DNA sequence: TGTGCCAGCAGCCTCGTGCAGGGGGCGAATTCACCCCTCCACTTT. Amino acids: CASSLVQGANSPLHF.

This clone was seen more than once but under ten times. V usage is TRBV28 and J usage is TRBJ2-3; possible D gene TRBD1, 6 bases. The V and J ends lost 6 bases and 6 bases respectively, with 25 bases between them. The germline CDR1 and CDR2 sequences are MDHEN and SYDVKM. The CDR3 contains 17 residues. Here the CDR3 reads CASSDAPPGVNIDTQYF. The CDR3, as DNA: TGTGCCAGCAGCGACGCCCCCCCAGGGGTTAATATCGATACGCAGTATTTT.

CDR3: CASSLGLASLDEQFF. CDR3 nucleotides: TGCGCCAGCAGCCTGGGACTAGCGAGCCTCGATGAGCAGTTCTTC. The chain is built from TRBV4-3 and TRBJ2-1, with 10 bases matching TRBD2. This CDR3 contains 15 residues. Germline V lookup: CDR1 LGHNA, CDR2 YSLEER. J lost 8 bases, V lost 4 bases, and 8 bases had no gene match.

The rearrangement links TRBV7-6 to TRBJ2-1; D is unclear. Germline values: CDR1 SGHVS, CDR2 FNYEAQ. CDR3 length: 16 amino acids. The ends were cut back, 5 bases at V and 7 bases at J, with 21 bases in the middle. CDR3 loop: CASSPVRVAGQNEQFF. CDR3 in DNA: TGTGCCAGCAGCCCGGTAAGGGTAGCTGGTCAGAATGAGCAGTTCTTC.

This chain uses TRBV5-4 with TRBJ2-1, with 14 bases lining up with TRBD2. The V segment lost 4 bases and the J segment 8 bases; nucleotides outside the gene matches: 14. Germline-derived CDR1 and CDR2 are SGHNT and YYREEE (reference sequence). CDR3 length: 18 residues. The CDR3 is CASSGIRLAGGPQDEQFF. CDR3 bases: TGTGCCAGCAGCGGCATTAGACTAGCGGGAGGGCCTCAGGATGAGCAGTTCTTC.

This chain links TRBV19 with TRBJ2-3; D possibly corresponds to TRBD2 (5 bases). V was clipped by 6 bases and J by 1 base, with 14 bases between them. Per germline, CDR1 LNHDA and CDR2 SQIVND (reference sequence). The CDR3 is 15 residues long. The CDR3 DNA reads TGTGCCAGTAGACAGTCGGGAATAGGCACAGATACGCAGTATTTT. Translated, it gives CASRQSGIGTDTQYF.

The chain recombines TRBV30 with TRBJ1-2, with 11 bases aligning to TRBD1. Trimming removed 6 bases from V and 5 bases from J; junction bases left unmatched: 2. The CDR3 totals 12 residues. Germline V CDR1 and CDR2: GTSNPN, SVGIG (reference sequence). For the CDR3, the DNA is TGTGCCTGCGGACAGGGGGCGTATGGCTACACCTTC. Its translation: CACGQGAYGYTF.

This rearrangement joins TRBV7-2 to TRBJ2-7; the D is unclear. V shed 3 bases and J shed 3 bases, with 12 bases lying between them. CDR3 size: 14 residues. In germline, CDR1 is SGHTA, CDR2 FQGNSA. The CDR3 region is CASSFPGGHYEQYF. CDR3 nucleotide sequence: TGTGCCAGCAGCTTCCCCGGTGGGCACTACGAGCAGTACTTC.

V usage is TRBV28 and J usage is TRBJ1-5; possibly TRBD1 for D (5 bases). This CDR3 is 12 amino acids long. Germline CDR1 and CDR2: MDHEN and SYDVKM. Trimming pared 10 bases from V and 4 bases from J, leaving 11 bases between. The CDR3 DNA reads TGTGCCACCAGGGACCTAAATCAGCCCCAGCATTTT. It codes for CATRDLNQPQHF.

V gene TRBV9 combines with J gene TRBJ2-7; no reliable D call. CDR3 length: 13 residues. CDR1 and CDR2 from the germline V gene are SGDLS and YYNGEE. V lost 0 bases to trimming and J lost 3 bases, with 7 bases between them. CDR3 DNA sequence: TGTGCCAGCAGCGTAGACCCCAGCTACGAGCAGTACTTC. Its protein is CASSVDPSYEQYF.

The CDR3 DNA reads as TGTGCCAGCAGTTTATCACCTTATAGCAATCAGCCCCAGCATTTT. It codes for CASSLSPYSNQPQHF. V is TRBV27 and J is TRBJ1-5; D is unclear. Germline loops: CDR1 MNHEY, CDR2 SMNVEV (reference sequence). Trimming stripped 0 bases from V and 0 bases from J, with 6 bases between. The CDR3 covers 15 residues.

This clone was found a few times. V and J are TRBV7-2 and TRBJ1-1; 9 positions match TRBD1. The CDR3 is 14 residues long. Unmatched junction bases numbered 3, after V lost 2 bases and J lost 5 bases. Germline assignment: CDR1 SGHTA and CDR2 FQGNSA. The CDR3 sequence: CASSLLTGGTEAFF. Here the CDR3 DNA reads TGTGCCAGCAGCTTACTGACAGGGGGAACTGAAGCTTTCTTT.

The V and J genes are TRBV28 and TRBJ2-7; 8 nucleotides align to TRBD1. The V segment lost 2 bases and the J segment 4 bases; nucleotides outside the gene matches: 7. Germline V gives CDR1 MDHEN, CDR2 SYDVKM. There are 15 residues in the CDR3. The CDR3 DNA follows: TGTGCCAGCAGTTTAGGACAGGGAGTAAAATACGAGCAGTACTTC. Residues: CASSLGQGVKYEQYF.

This chain connects TRBV5-6 to TRBJ1-2, with 9 bases aligning to TRBD1. Germline V gene sequence: CDR1 SGHDT, CDR2 YYEEEE. V lost 3 bases to trimming and J lost 6 bases; unmatched junction nucleotides: 12. The CDR3 totals 16 residues. CDR3 residues: CASSYRDRVGQHGYTF. CDR3 coding DNA: TGTGCCAGCAGCTACCGGGACAGGGTCGGTCAGCATGGCTACACCTTC.

The chain carries TRBV3-1 (or the pseudogene TRBV3-2) and TRBJ1-1; TRBD1 matches 12 bases. The V segment lost 7 bases and the J segment 4 bases; nucleotides outside the gene matches: 10. This CDR3 contains 16 residues. The germline V gene has CDR1 LGHDT and CDR2 YNNKEL (reference sequence). The CDR3 coding sequence is TGTGCCAGCAAACCCGGGACAGGGGGCTTGGGCACTGAAGCTTTCTTT. It translates to CASKPGTGGLGTEAFF.

The CDR3 protein is CASSHGRSHGYTF. In DNA form, the CDR3 reads TGTGCCAGCAGTCACGGACGGTCTCATGGCTACACCTTC. The rearrangement uses TRBV27 and TRBJ1-2, with D uncertain. Germline V gene lookup returns CDR1 MNHEY and CDR2 SMNVEV (reference sequence). Trimming took off 5 bases at V and 6 bases at J, with 13 bases between the two ends. CDR3 length: 13 residues.